This is a list of T cell receptor beta chains from one sample in a study of blood T cell repertoires in COVID-19. Method: immunoSEQ multiplex PCR; TCRdb's copy keeps in-frame clones and lacks some. The sample shows 200,000 or so clones, around 86% of them seen only once. Specimen: PBMCs or T cells enriched from blood (not recorded which). Receptors were obtained from a woman in her 40s with acute COVID-19. The CDR3 runs from the conserved cysteine through the conserved F or W. Fields, in order: D gene, V gene, clone size, J gene, CDR3 DNA, CDR3 protein. A D gene is named only where the DNA matches it firmly. A clone size is listed for some rows: how often the clone was seen (once, few, many), or a class if it is expanded.

D: TRBD1; V: TRBV19; size: NA; J: TRBJ2-5; DNA: TGTGCCAGTAGTAACAGGGGCTACCCGGAGACCCAGTACTTC; CDR3: CASSNRGYPETQYF
D: NA; V: TRBV6-5; size: NA; J: TRBJ1-2; DNA: TGTGCCAGCAGAAGAACAGAAACTCCTTTCTATGGCTACACCTTC; CDR3: CASRRTETPFYGYTF
D: NA; V: TRBV5-8; size: NA; J: TRBJ2-2; DNA: TGTGCCAGCAGCTTGGGGACAGCGCGCACCGGGGAGCTGTTTTTT; CDR3: CASSLGTARTGELFF
D: TRBD1; V: TRBV27; size: NA; J: TRBJ1-2; DNA: TGTGCCAGTAAGCCGGACAGGGCTCCCAACTATGGCTACACCTTC; CDR3: CASKPDRAPNYGYTF
D: TRBD2; V: TRBV5-1; size: NA; J: TRBJ2-3; DNA: TGCGCCAGCAGCTTAGGGACTAGGTTCACAGATACGCAGTATTTT; CDR3: CASSLGTRFTDTQYF
D: NA; V: TRBV7-3; size: NA; J: TRBJ1-1; DNA: TGTGCCAGCAGCAACACGGGAGGCAGGGAGGGCCCTGAAGCTTTCTTT; CDR3: CASSNTGGREGPEAFF
D: TRBD1; V: TRBV12-3/TRBV12-4; size: NA; J: TRBJ1-2; DNA: TGTGCCAGCAGCCCGACAGGGTTCTATGGCTACACCTTC; CDR3: CASSPTGFYGYTF
D: NA; V: TRBV7-9; size: NA; J: TRBJ1-2; DNA: TGTGCCAGCGGAGGTATCGGTTTGGGCTATGGCTACACCTTC; CDR3: CASGGIGLGYGYTF
D: NA; V: TRBV6-2/TRBV6-3; size: NA; J: TRBJ1-2; DNA: TGTGCCAGCAGTTACTGGGAGAAGGACTATGGCTACACCTTC; CDR3: CASSYWEKDYGYTF
D: TRBD2; V: TRBV6-2/TRBV6-3; size: NA; J: TRBJ2-2; DNA: TGTGCCAGCAGTTACTTCACAGCGGGGGGGCTTACCGGGGAGCTGTTTTTT; CDR3: CASSYFTAGGLTGELFF
D: NA; V: TRBV7-2; size: NA; J: TRBJ2-3; DNA: TGTGCCAGCAGCTTAGGGCTCCGGCGGGGCACAGATACGCAGTATTTT; CDR3: CASSLGLRRGTDTQYF
D: NA; V: TRBV7-9; size: NA; J: TRBJ2-3; DNA: TGTGCCAGCAGCTTGGCAGGGCACCCCACAGATACGCAGTATTTT; CDR3: CASSLAGHPTDTQYF
D: TRBD1; V: TRBV5-8; size: NA; J: TRBJ2-5; DNA: TGTGCCAGCAGCTTTGTAGTGGGACAGGGGGAAGAGACCCAGTACTTC; CDR3: CASSFVVGQGEETQYF
D: TRBD2; V: TRBV28; size: NA; J: TRBJ2-1; DNA: TGTGCCAGCAGTCCGCCACAGGGCAGCGGGGGACGGAATGAGCAGTTCTTC; CDR3: CASSPPQGSGGRNEQFF
D: TRBD1; V: TRBV11-2; size: NA; J: TRBJ1-2; DNA: TGTGCCAGCAGCTCCTATCGGGACAGGTCATATGGCTACACCTTC; CDR3: CASSSYRDRSYGYTF
D: NA; V: TRBV27; size: NA; J: TRBJ1-5; DNA: TGTGCCAGCAGTTTTTCGGGTAGCAATCAGCCCCAGCATTTT; CDR3: CASSFSGSNQPQHF
D: NA; V: TRBV10-3; size: NA; J: TRBJ1-1; DNA: TGTGCCATCAGTGAGGGACAGCCAAACACTGAAGCTTTCTTT; CDR3: CAISEGQPNTEAFF
D: NA; V: TRBV9; size: once; J: TRBJ1-3; DNA: TGTGCCAGCAGCCCTAGCCGGGGGTCTGGAAACACCATATATTTT; CDR3: CASSPSRGSGNTIYF
D: TRBD1; V: TRBV2; size: few; J: TRBJ1-5; DNA: TGTGCCAGCAGCTTGGGACAGCTTAGCAATCAGCCCCAGCATTTT; CDR3: CASSLGQLSNQPQHF
D: TRBD1; V: TRBV5-4; size: NA; J: TRBJ1-1; DNA: TGTGCCAGCAGTCGAGGACAGGGGGCTCAGACTGAAGCTTTCTTT; CDR3: CASSRGQGAQTEAFF
D: NA; V: TRBV2; size: NA; J: TRBJ1-3; DNA: TGTGCCAGCAGCCAGGACAGCTCTGGAAACACCATATATTTT; CDR3: CASSQDSSGNTIYF
D: TRBD1; V: TRBV6-1; size: NA; J: TRBJ1-2; DNA: TGTGCCAGCAGTGAAGCTAACAGGGGGTATGGCTACACCTTC; CDR3: CASSEANRGYGYTF
D: NA; V: TRBV6-5; size: NA; J: TRBJ1-6; DNA: TGTGCCAGCAGCAAAACAGGACACGGGGGTTCACCCCTCCACTTT; CDR3: CASSKTGHGGSPLHF
D: TRBD1; V: TRBV9; size: few; J: TRBJ2-2; DNA: TGTGCCAGCAGCGTCGTCCAGGGGGTATCCGGGGAGCTGTTTTTT; CDR3: CASSVVQGVSGELFF
D: TRBD1; V: TRBV2; size: NA; J: TRBJ1-1; DNA: TGTGCCAGCAGTGTGTCACAGGGGGATCCTGAAGCTTTCTTT; CDR3: CASSVSQGDPEAFF
D: NA; V: TRBV11-1; size: once; J: TRBJ1-2; DNA: TGTGCCAGCAGCCCGACTAGCCGGGGGGACTATGGCTACACCTTC; CDR3: CASSPTSRGDYGYTF
D: TRBD1; V: TRBV7-2; size: NA; J: TRBJ1-3; DNA: TGTGCCAGCAGCGCCCGACAGGGGGCGCGGGGAAACACCATATATTTT; CDR3: CASSARQGARGNTIYF
D: TRBD1; V: TRBV9; size: few; J: TRBJ2-1; DNA: TGTGCCAGCAGCGTTGGGACAGGGAAAGTATCCACTGAGCAGTTCTTC; CDR3: CASSVGTGKVSTEQFF
D: TRBD1; V: TRBV7-9; size: NA; J: TRBJ1-6; DNA: TGTGCCAGCAGCGCTGGGGGAAGAGACAGGGGTGGGGGCTCACCCCTCCACTTT; CDR3: CASSAGGRDRGGGSPLHF
D: NA; V: TRBV7-3; size: NA; J: TRBJ1-6; DNA: TGTGCCAGCAGCCCTCAGGGAGGAGTCCTTTCACCCCTCCACTTT; CDR3: CASSPQGGVLSPLHF
D: NA; V: TRBV9; size: NA; J: TRBJ2-7; DNA: TGTGCCAGCAGCCCCCGTCTAGTATCCTACGAGCAGTACTTC; CDR3: CASSPRLVSYEQYF
D: TRBD2; V: TRBV19; size: NA; J: TRBJ2-3; DNA: TGTGCCAGTAGTAAATCTAGCGGGGGGTATAACCCAAGCCTAACTACGCAGTATTTT; CDR3: CASSKSSGGYNPSLTTQYF
D: TRBD1; V: TRBV3-1/TRBV3-2; size: NA; J: TRBJ1-3; DNA: TGTGCCAGCAGCCAACTCTGGGGACAGGGGAGCTCTGGAAACACCATATATTTT; CDR3: CASSQLWGQGSSGNTIYF
D: NA; V: TRBV7-2; size: NA; J: TRBJ1-3; DNA: TGTGCCAGCAGCTTACCCCGGAGGGGTGGAAACACCATATATTTT; CDR3: CASSLPRRGGNTIYF
D: TRBD1; V: TRBV6-5; size: NA; J: TRBJ2-5; DNA: TGTGCCAGCAGTTACTCCAGGGGGCCCGAAGAGACCCAGTACTTC; CDR3: CASSYSRGPEETQYF
D: NA; V: TRBV13; size: few; J: TRBJ1-2; DNA: TGTGCCAGCAGCTTAGGGTTTCGGCGGATTAACTATGGCTACACCTTC; CDR3: CASSLGFRRINYGYTF
D: TRBD1; V: TRBV12-3/TRBV12-4; size: NA; J: TRBJ2-7; DNA: TGTGCCAGCAGATCGGGGACAGTCTACGAGCAGTACTTC; CDR3: CASRSGTVYEQYF
D: NA; V: TRBV7-2; size: NA; J: TRBJ1-5; DNA: TGTGCCAGCAGCTCCGCCCCAGGGAGGGGAAGTAATCAGCCCCAGCATTTT; CDR3: CASSSAPGRGSNQPQHF
D: TRBD1; V: TRBV5-5; size: NA; J: TRBJ1-5; DNA: TGTGCCAGCAGCGCGGGGACAGGGAGCCAGCCCCAGCATTTT; CDR3: CASSAGTGSQPQHF
D: NA; V: TRBV12-2; size: NA; J: TRBJ1-5; DNA: TGTGCAAGTCGCTTAGTAGGGGGCAGGGACCGGGAGAAAAATCAGCCCCAGCATTTT; CDR3: CASRLVGGRDREKNQPQHF
D: TRBD2; V: TRBV7-9; size: many; J: TRBJ2-3; DNA: TGTGCCAGCAGCTGCACCCGACTAGCGGGGACGCCAGATACGCAGTATTTT; CDR3: CASSCTRLAGTPDTQYF
D: NA; V: TRBV24-1; size: NA; J: TRBJ2-2; DNA: TGTGCCACCAGTGATCCCAGAACCGGGAGCACCGGGGAGCTGTTTTTT; CDR3: CATSDPRTGSTGELFF
D: TRBD1; V: TRBV11-2; size: NA; J: TRBJ1-3; DNA: TGTGCCAGCAGCTCCGACAGGGGAAGGGACACCATATATTTT; CDR3: CASSSDRGRDTIYF
D: NA; V: TRBV7-2; size: NA; J: TRBJ1-5; DNA: TGTGCCAGCAGCCGGAGCGTGGGGGCAGGTCAGCCCCAGCATTTT; CDR3: CASSRSVGAGQPQHF
D: TRBD1; V: TRBV2; size: once; J: TRBJ1-2; DNA: TGTGCCAGCAGCGACGGACAGGGGTTAGATGGCTACACCTTC; CDR3: CASSDGQGLDGYTF
D: NA; V: TRBV6-5; size: once; J: TRBJ1-2; DNA: TGTGCCAGCAGTCACCGCGGGGAGTACTATGGCTACACCTTC; CDR3: CASSHRGEYYGYTF
D: TRBD1; V: TRBV3-1/TRBV3-2; size: few; J: TRBJ1-6; DNA: TGTGCCAGCAGTCCGGGACAGCCTTTTAATTCACCCCTCCACTTT; CDR3: CASSPGQPFNSPLHF
D: TRBD1; V: TRBV29-1; size: NA; J: TRBJ2-1; DNA: TGCAGCGTGGTAGGGACAGGGGGCGATGAGCAGTTCTTC; CDR3: CSVVGTGGDEQFF
D: TRBD2; V: TRBV10-3; size: NA; J: TRBJ2-1; DNA: TGTGCCATCAGTGAGCTAGCGGGGGCCTACAATGAGCAGTTCTTC; CDR3: CAISELAGAYNEQFF
D: TRBD1; V: TRBV29-1; size: NA; J: TRBJ1-1; DNA: TGCAGCGTTGAGGGGCAGGGGGACACTGAAGCTTTCTTT; CDR3: CSVEGQGDTEAFF